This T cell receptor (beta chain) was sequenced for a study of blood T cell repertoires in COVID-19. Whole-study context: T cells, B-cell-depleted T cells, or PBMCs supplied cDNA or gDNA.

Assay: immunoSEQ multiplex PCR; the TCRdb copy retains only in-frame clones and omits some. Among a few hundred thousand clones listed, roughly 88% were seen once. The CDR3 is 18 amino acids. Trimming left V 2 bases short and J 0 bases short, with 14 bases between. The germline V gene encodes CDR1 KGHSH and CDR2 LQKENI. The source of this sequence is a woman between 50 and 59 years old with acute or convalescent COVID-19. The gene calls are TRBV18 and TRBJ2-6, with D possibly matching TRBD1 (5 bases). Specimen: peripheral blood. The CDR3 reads CASSPTAGFNSGANVLTF. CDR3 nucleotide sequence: TGTGCCAGCTCACCAACGGCAGGGTTCAACTCTGGGGCCAACGTCCTGACTTTC. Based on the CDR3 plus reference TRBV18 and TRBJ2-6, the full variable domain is NAGVMQNPRHLVRRRGQEARLRCSPMKGHSHVYWYRQLPEEGLKFMVYLQKENIIDESGMPKERFSAEFPKEGPSILRIQQVVRGDSAAYFCASSPTAGFNSGANVLTFGAGSRLTVL.